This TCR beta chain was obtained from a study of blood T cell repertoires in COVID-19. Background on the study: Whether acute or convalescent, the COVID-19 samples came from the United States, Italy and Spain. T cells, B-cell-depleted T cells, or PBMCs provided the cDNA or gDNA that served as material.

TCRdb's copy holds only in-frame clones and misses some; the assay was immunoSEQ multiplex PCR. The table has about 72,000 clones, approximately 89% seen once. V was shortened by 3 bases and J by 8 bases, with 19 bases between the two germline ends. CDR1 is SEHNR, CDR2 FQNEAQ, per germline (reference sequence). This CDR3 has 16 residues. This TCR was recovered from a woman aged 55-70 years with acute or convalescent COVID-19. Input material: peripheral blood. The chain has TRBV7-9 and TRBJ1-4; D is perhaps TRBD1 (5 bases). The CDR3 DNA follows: TGTGCCAGCAGCTTGACCGGACACCTTCCGTCGGAAAAACTGTTTTTT. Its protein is CASSLTGHLPSEKLFF.